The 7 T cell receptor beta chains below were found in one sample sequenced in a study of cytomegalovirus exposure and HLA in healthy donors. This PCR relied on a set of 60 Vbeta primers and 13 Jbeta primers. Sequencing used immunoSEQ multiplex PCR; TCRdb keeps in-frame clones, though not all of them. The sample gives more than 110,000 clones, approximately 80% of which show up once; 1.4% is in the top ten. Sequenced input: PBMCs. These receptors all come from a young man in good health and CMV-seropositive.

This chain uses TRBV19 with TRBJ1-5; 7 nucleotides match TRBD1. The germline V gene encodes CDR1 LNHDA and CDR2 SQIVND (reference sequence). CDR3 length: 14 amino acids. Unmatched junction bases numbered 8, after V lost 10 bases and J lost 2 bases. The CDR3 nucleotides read TGTGCCACCTCGGGGCAGGGGGGCAATCAGCCCCAGCATTTT. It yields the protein CATSGQGGNQPQHF. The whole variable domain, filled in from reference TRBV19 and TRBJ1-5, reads DGGITQSPKYLFRKEGQNVTLSCEQNLNHDAMYWYRQDPGQGLRLIYYSQIVNDFQKGDIAEGYSVSREKKESFPLTVTSAQKNPTAFYLCATSGQGGNQPQHFGDGTRLSIL.

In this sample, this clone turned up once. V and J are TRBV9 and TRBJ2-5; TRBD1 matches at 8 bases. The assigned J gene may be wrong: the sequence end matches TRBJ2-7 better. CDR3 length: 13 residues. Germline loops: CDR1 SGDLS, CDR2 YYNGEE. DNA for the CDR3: TGTGCCAGCAGCGGCGGACAGGGCTACGAGCAGTACTTC. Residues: CASSGGQGYEQYF.

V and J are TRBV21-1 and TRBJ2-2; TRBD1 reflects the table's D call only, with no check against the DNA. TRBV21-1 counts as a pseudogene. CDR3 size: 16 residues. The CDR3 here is CASSKVGRTQRGELFF. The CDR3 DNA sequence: TGTGCCAGCAGCAAAGTGGGAAGGACACAGCGCGGGGAGCTGTTTTTT.

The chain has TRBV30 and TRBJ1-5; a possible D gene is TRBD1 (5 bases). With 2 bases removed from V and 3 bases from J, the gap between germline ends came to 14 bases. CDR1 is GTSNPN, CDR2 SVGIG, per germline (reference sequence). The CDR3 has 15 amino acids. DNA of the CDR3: TGTGCCTGGAGTTCGGGTCAGGGTGACAATCAGCCCCAGCATTTT. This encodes CAWSSGQGDNQPQHF.

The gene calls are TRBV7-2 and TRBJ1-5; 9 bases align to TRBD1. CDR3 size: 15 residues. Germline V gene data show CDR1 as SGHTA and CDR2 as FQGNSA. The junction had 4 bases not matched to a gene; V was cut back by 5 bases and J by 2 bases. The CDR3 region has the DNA TGTGCCAGCAGCCCGGGACAGGGAGGCAATCAGCCCCAGCATTTT. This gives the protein CASSPGQGGNQPQHF. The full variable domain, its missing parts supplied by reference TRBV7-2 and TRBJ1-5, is GAGVSQSPSNKVTEKGKDVELRCDPISGHTALYWYRQSLGQGLEFLIYFQGNSAPDKSGLPSDRFSAERTGGSVSTLTIQRTQQEDSAVYLCASSPGQGGNQPQHFGDGTRLSIL.

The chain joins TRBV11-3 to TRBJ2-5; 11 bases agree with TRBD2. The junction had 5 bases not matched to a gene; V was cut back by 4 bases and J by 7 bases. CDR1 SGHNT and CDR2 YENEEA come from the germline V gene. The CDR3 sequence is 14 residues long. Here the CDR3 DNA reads TGTGCCAGCAGCTCCCCCGGGACTAGCGGGACCCAGTACTTC. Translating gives CASSSPGTSGTQYF.

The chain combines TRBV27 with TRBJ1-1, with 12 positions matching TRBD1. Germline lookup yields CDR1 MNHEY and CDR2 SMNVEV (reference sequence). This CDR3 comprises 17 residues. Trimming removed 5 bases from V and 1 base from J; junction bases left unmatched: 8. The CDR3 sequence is CASSPGTGGGGNTEAFF. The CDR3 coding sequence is TGTGCCAGCAGTCCCGGGACAGGGGGCGGTGGGAACACTGAAGCTTTCTTT.